These 5 T cell receptor beta chains were all obtained from the same sample, sequenced in a study of T-cell memory formation after mild COVID-19. TCRdb re-analysed the 5' RACE reads in MiXCR, keeping a single row per CDR3 protein. This table has 450,000 or so distinct CDR3 sequences, approximately 25% appearing once. The sample consisted of PBMCs or a T cell subset sorted from them (not recorded which). These receptors originate from an adult woman who had mild COVID-19 (a few samples of this study predate the infection). Cell type and time point are not known.

In its sample, this clonotype was seen once. This chain's CDR3 is CASTETGGSDEQFF. CDR3 DNA sequence: TGTGCCAGCACAGAGACAGGGGGCTCCGATGAGCAGTTCTTC. The chain couples TRBV5-4 to TRBJ2-1; 10 positions agree with TRBD1. This CDR3 has 14 residues. J lost 8 bases, V lost 6 bases, and 8 bases had no gene match. Germline V CDR1 and CDR2: SGHNT, YYREEE (reference sequence). The full variable domain, completed using reference TRBV5-4 and TRBJ2-1, is ETGVTQSPTHLIKTRGQQVTLRCSSQSGHNTVSWYQQALGQGPQFIFQYYREEENGRGNFPPRFSGLQFPNYSSELNVNALELDDSALYLCASTETGGSDEQFFGPGTRLTVL.

This clonotype was seen once. The V and J genes are TRBV7-8 and TRBJ1-3, with TRBD1 as a possible D gene (6 bases). The CDR3 covers 14 residues. V lost 0 bases, J lost 8 bases, and 11 bases lay in between. The germline gives CDR1 SGHVS, CDR2 FQNEAQ. The CDR3 spells CASSLAYREDTIYF. The CDR3 region has the DNA TGTGCCAGCAGCTTAGCCTACAGGGAGGACACCATATATTTT.

Only a few counts were recorded for this clonotype. The chain combines TRBV7-9 with TRBJ2-1; the D call may be TRBD1 or TRBD2 (5 bases each). The V end lost 1 base, the J end lost 5 bases, and 15 bases lay between the germline ends. The CDR3 extends over 16 amino acids. In germline, CDR1 is SEHNR, CDR2 FQNEAQ (reference sequence). As DNA, the CDR3 is TGTGCCAGCAGCTTAGGCCCGGGGCTAGAGGACAATGAGCAGTTCTTC. Translation: CASSLGPGLEDNEQFF.

This clonotype was seen more than once but under ten times. The rearrangement links TRBV12-3 or TRBV12-4 to TRBJ2-2; no reliable D call. This CDR3 has 15 residues. Between the trimmed V and J ends, which lost 1 base and 0 bases, there was a span of 6 bases. The CDR3 protein is CASSLGTSNTGELFF. CDR3 nucleotides: TGTGCCAGCAGTTTAGGGACGTCGAACACCGGGGAGCTGTTTTTT.

The chain joins TRBV20-1 to TRBJ2-7; no definite D call. Germline loops: CDR1 DFQATT, CDR2 SNEGSKA (reference sequence). Trimming removed 3 bases from V and 5 bases from J, with 17 bases in between. The CDR3 has 14 residues. CDR3 in amino acids: CSASPAEGFHEQYF. CDR3 DNA sequence: TGCAGTGCTAGTCCGGCCGAAGGGTTCCACGAGCAGTACTTC.